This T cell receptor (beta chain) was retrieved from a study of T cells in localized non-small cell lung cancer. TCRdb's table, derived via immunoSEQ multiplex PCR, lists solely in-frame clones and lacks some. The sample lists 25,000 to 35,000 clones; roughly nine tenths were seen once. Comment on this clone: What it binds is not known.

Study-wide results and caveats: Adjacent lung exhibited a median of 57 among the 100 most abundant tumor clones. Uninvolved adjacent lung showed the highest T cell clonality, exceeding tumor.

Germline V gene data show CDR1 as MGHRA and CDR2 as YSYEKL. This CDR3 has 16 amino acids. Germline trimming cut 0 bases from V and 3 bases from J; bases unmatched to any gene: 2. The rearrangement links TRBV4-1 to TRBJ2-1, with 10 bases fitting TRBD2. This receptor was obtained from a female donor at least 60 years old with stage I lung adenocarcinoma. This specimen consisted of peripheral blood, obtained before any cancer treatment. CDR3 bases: TGCGCCAGCAGCCAAGACTGGACTAGCGGCTACAATGAGCAGTTCTTC. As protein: CASSQDWTSGYNEQFF.